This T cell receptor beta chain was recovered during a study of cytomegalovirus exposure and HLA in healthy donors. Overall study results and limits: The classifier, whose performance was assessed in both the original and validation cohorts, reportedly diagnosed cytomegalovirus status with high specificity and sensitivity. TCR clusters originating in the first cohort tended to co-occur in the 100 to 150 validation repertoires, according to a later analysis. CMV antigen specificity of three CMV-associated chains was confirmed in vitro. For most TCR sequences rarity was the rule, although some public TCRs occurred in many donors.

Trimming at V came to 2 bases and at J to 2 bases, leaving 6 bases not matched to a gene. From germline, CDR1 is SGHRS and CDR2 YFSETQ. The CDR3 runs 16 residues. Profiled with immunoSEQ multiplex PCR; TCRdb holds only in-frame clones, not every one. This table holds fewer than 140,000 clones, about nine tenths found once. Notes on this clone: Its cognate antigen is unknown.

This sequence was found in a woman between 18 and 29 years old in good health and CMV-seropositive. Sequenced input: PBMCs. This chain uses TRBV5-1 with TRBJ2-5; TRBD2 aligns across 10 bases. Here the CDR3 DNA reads TGCGCCAGCAGCTTTTCTAGCGGGGGAGGGCAAGAGACCCAGTACTTC. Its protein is CASSFSSGGGQETQYF.